This TCR beta chain stems from a study of technical replicates of blood from several donors. TCRdb's copy holds only in-frame clones and misses some; the assay was immunoSEQ multiplex PCR. The sample includes approximately 99,000 clones, 95% to 97% of them seen just once. Germline CDR1 is MNHEY and CDR2 is SVGAGI. The V gene lost 0 bases and the J gene lost 10 bases, with 21 bases spanning the gap. The CDR3 is 16 amino acids. The V and J genes are TRBV6-5 and TRBJ1-2; D is possibly TRBD1 (6 bases). The receptor was isolated from a human donor in good health. The material sequenced was T cells isolated from PBMCs. CDR3 DNA sequence: TGTGCCAGCAGTTACTCGGGCTCCGGGACATTTGATGTCTACACCTTC. Amino acid sequence: CASSYSGSGTFDVYTF.